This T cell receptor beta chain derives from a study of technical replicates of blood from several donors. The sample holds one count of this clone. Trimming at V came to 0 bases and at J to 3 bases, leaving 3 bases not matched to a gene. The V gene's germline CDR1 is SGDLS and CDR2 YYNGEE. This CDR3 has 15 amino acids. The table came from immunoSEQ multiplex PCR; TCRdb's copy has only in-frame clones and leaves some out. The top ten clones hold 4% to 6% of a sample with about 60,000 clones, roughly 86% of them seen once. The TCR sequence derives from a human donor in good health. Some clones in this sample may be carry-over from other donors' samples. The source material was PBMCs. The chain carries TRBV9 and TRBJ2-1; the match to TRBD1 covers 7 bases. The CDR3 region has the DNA TGTGCCAGCAGCGTAGACCGGGACAGCTACAATGAGCAGTTCTTC. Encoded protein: CASSVDRDSYNEQFF.